Listed here are 26 T cell receptor beta chains from one sample, sequenced in a study of immune characterization of retroperitoneal liposarcoma. TCRdb re-called the PCR reads through MiXCR, storing one row per CDR3 protein. There are 9,500 to 13,000 distinct CDR3 sequences in the sample; roughly 29% occur only once, and around 8.3% lies in the top ten. Input material: tumor tissue. The receptor set was obtained from a male donor with retroperitoneal liposarcoma.

The chain is built from TRBV5-4 and TRBJ1-5, with D possibly matching TRBD1 (6 bases). The germline V gene encodes CDR1 SGHNT and CDR2 YYREEE (reference sequence). The length of the CDR3 is 16 residues. Trimming took off 0 bases at V and 1 base at J, with 11 bases between the two ends. CDR3 amino acids: CASSLAGGGSNQPQHF. In DNA, the CDR3 is TGTGCCAGCAGCTTGGCCGGGGGCGGGAGCAATCAGCCCCAGCATTTT.

This clonotype is medium-sized by share. CDR3 DNA sequence: TGTGCCAGCAGCCTCGGGACAGGCATATCGAATGAGCAGTTCTTC. The encoded protein is CASSLGTGISNEQFF. This chain connects TRBV27 to TRBJ2-1; 8 nucleotides align to TRBD1. The J segment lost 7 bases and the V segment lost 6 bases, leaving 11 bases of the junction unmatched. Germline CDR1 and CDR2: MNHEY and SMNVEV (reference sequence). The CDR3 runs 15 residues.

In the case of this clonotype: Just one base apart from a much larger clone, this may be a read error. The genes are TRBV7-6 and TRBJ2-2, with 7 bases aligning to TRBD1. Germline lookup yields CDR1 SGHVS and CDR2 FNYEAQ. The CDR3 length is 16 residues. CDR3 protein: CASSQRGRPNTRELFF. In DNA form, the CDR3 reads TGTGCCAGCAGCCAAAGGGGGCGTCCGAACACCAGGGAGCTGTTTTTT.

This clonotype rates as medium-sized. Here the CDR3 reads CASSPTSYEQFF. The CDR3, as DNA: TGTGCCAGCAGCCCTACTAGTTACGAGCAGTTCTTC. V gene TRBV7-2 combines with J gene TRBJ2-1; perhaps TRBD2 as D (5 bases). Germline V lookup: CDR1 SGHTA, CDR2 FQGNSA. V lost 5 bases and J 10 bases, leaving 12 bases between the germline ends. CDR3 size: 12 residues.

This clonotype was seen at least ten times. The chain combines TRBV11-2 with TRBJ2-7; 12 positions agree with TRBD2. The CDR3 sequence is 17 residues long. Trimming at V came to 1 base and at J to 7 bases, leaving 11 bases not matched to a gene. Germline assignment: CDR1 SGHAT and CDR2 FQNNGV. The CDR3 here is CASSLVLLAGGGNEQYF. In nucleotides, the CDR3 is TGTGCCAGCAGCTTAGTCCTTCTAGCGGGAGGGGGGAATGAGCAGTACTTC. Looking up the rest from reference TRBV11-2 and TRBJ2-7 gives the full variable domain: EAGVAQSPRYKIIEKRQSVAFWCNPISGHATLYWYQQILGQGPKLLIQFQNNGVVDDSQLPKDRFSAERLKGVDSTLKIQPAKLEDSAVYLCASSLVLLAGGGNEQYFGPGTRLTVT.

This clonotype was recorded at least ten times. The chain joins TRBV12-3 or TRBV12-4 to TRBJ2-1; TRBD2 aligns across 9 bases. There are 13 residues in the CDR3. V trimming: 6 bases; J trimming: 9 bases; junction bases outside the gene matches: 6. In DNA, the CDR3 is TGTGCCAGCAGAGGCGGGGGGGCCGGTGAGCAGTTCTTC. Translation: CASRGGGAGEQFF.

In this sample, this clonotype is medium-sized. The chain links TRBV7-2 to TRBJ2-1; the D is unclear. The CDR3 has 12 residues. Between the trimmed V and J ends, which lost 2 bases and 13 bases, there was a span of 12 bases. The germline CDR1 and CDR2 sequences are SGHTA and FQGNSA. The CDR3 here is CASSLNQETQFF. For the CDR3, the DNA is TGTGCCAGCAGCTTAAACCAAGAGACCCAGTTCTTC.

The rearrangement uses TRBV12-3 or TRBV12-4 and TRBJ2-5; TRBD2 agrees at 7 bases. The J call may be in error: the DNA end matches TRBJ2-1 better. The CDR3 is 16 amino acids. CDR3 protein: CASSFSGLSGLNEQFF. CDR3 nucleotides: TGTGCCAGCAGTTTTAGCGGACTCTCGGGACTAAATGAGCAGTTCTTC.

The rearrangement links TRBV6-1 to TRBJ2-1; 7 bases fit TRBD1. The J call is doubtful: the DNA matches TRBJ2-7 better. The CDR3 totals 13 residues. In germline, CDR1 is MNHNS, CDR2 SASEGT. The CDR3 DNA reads as TGTGCCAGCAGTCAACGGACAGGCAGCGAGCAGTACTTC. It codes for CASSQRTGSEQYF.

This clonotype was seen at least ten times. The chain joins TRBV6-1 to TRBJ2-3, with 7 bases fitting TRBD1. Germline V CDR1 and CDR2: MNHNS, SASEGT. CDR3 length equals 14 residues. Losses at the gene ends were 9 bases for V and 3 bases for J; bases not matched to a gene: 9. CDR3: CASTPGGDTDTQYF. CDR3 nucleotides: TGTGCCAGTACCCCAGGGGGTGATACAGATACGCAGTATTTT.

The sample holds many counts of this clonotype. The chain has TRBV7-6 and TRBJ2-1; D call uncertain. This CDR3 has 13 amino acids. Trimming pared 6 bases from V and 10 bases from J, leaving 16 bases between. Germline assignment: CDR1 SGHVS and CDR2 FNYEAQ. Written as DNA, the CDR3 is TGTGCCAGCAGTACCGAGGCTTTCTACGAGCAGTTCTTC. It translates to CASSTEAFYEQFF.

This clonotype was counted at least ten times. The rearrangement links TRBV6-1 to TRBJ2-1; D possibly uses TRBD1 or TRBD2 (5 bases each). The DNA end is more similar to TRBJ2-5, so the J call may be wrong. There are 11 residues in the CDR3. CDR1 and CDR2 from the germline V gene are MNHNS and SASEGT. The CDR3 sequence is CASSWGETQYF. CDR3 sequence (DNA): TGTGCCAGCAGTTGGGGGGAGACCCAGTACTTC.

A few counts support this clonotype. The CDR3, as DNA: TGTGCCAGCAGCTGGACGCCGGGCGAGACCCAGTTCTTC. Protein: CASSWTPGETQFF. The chain couples TRBV11-2 to TRBJ2-1, with no clear D. V was cut by 4 bases and J by 13 bases, with 17 bases left in between. This CDR3 comprises 13 residues. Germline V CDR1 and CDR2: SGHAT, FQNNGV. The full variable domain, in which reference TRBV11-2 and TRBJ2-1 provide the parts outside the CDR3, is EAGVAQSPRYKIIEKRQSVAFWCNPISGHATLYWYQQILGQGPKLLIQFQNNGVVDDSQLPKDRFSAERLKGVDSTLKIQPAKLEDSAVYLCASSWTPGETQFFGPGTRLTVL.

The chain combines TRBV5-1 with TRBJ2-3, with 13 bases lining up with TRBD2. The CDR3 covers 19 residues. Germline V gene sequence: CDR1 SGHRS, CDR2 YFSETQ. The V gene end was trimmed by 2 bases and the J gene end by 3 bases; junction bases not matched to a gene: 12. The CDR3, as DNA: TGCGCCAGCAGCTTAATCGGGACTAGCGGGACCTTAGGAACAGATACGCAGTATTTT. This gives the protein CASSLIGTSGTLGTDTQYF.

This clonotype came up many times. The V and J genes are TRBV6-6 and TRBJ2-1, with 8 nucleotides matching TRBD1. This CDR3 comprises 14 residues. The germline V gene has CDR1 MNHNY and CDR2 SVGAGI (reference sequence). V lost 2 bases, J lost 10 bases, and 7 bases stayed unmatched. CDR3 DNA sequence: TGTGCCAGCAGTTACCAGGGGGCCGGAGACGAGCAGTTCTTC. Translation: CASSYQGAGDEQFF.

This clonotype was seen at least ten times. The chain is built from TRBV12-3 or TRBV12-4 and TRBJ2-5; tentative D call: TRBD2 (6 bases). The J call is uncertain, as TRBJ2-7 better fits the DNA end. The CDR3 is made up of 13 amino acids. The CDR3 DNA reads as TGTGCCAGCAGCCCTCGACTAGATGGCGAGCAGTACTTC. This codes for CASSPRLDGEQYF.

The genes are TRBV28 and TRBJ2-7; possibly TRBD1 for D (6 bases). The V gene's germline CDR1 is MDHEN and CDR2 SYDVKM. This CDR3 is built from 13 residues. V lost 7 bases, J lost 6 bases, and 16 bases lay in between. The CDR3 here is CASISPGQPEQYF. The CDR3 DNA is TGTGCCAGCATCTCCCCAGGACAGCCCGAGCAGTACTTC.

This clonotype was recorded many times. The chain recombines TRBV6-1 with TRBJ2-3; D uncertain. CDR3 length: 17 residues. V dropped 0 bases and J dropped 1 base, with 14 bases sitting between them. Germline lookup yields CDR1 MNHNS and CDR2 SASEGT. The CDR3 nucleotides are TGTGCCAGCAGTGAAGCGGCACCCGGGCAGGGCACAGATACGCAGTATTTT. Encoded protein: CASSEAAPGQGTDTQYF.

The chain joins TRBV12-3 or TRBV12-4 to TRBJ2-2, with no clear D. The CDR3 has 14 residues. V was clipped by 2 bases and J by 10 bases, with 14 bases between them. CDR3 coding DNA: TGTGCCAGCAGTTTAACCTCACAAAGTGCGGAGCTGTTTTTT. Protein product: CASSLTSQSAELFF.

The chain links TRBV6-1 to TRBJ1-6; no clear D. The CDR3 runs 17 residues. The V end lost 6 bases, the J end lost 4 bases, and 19 bases lay between the germline ends. The germline V gene has CDR1 MNHNS and CDR2 SASEGT. As DNA, the CDR3 is TGTGCCAGCAGGCTTATAGGAACCCCGCAATATAATTCACCCCTCCACTTT. Protein sequence: CASRLIGTPQYNSPLHF.

The chain uses TRBV6-1 and TRBJ1-4; D is ambiguous. The germline V gene has CDR1 MNHNS and CDR2 SASEGT. V lost 6 bases and J 0 bases, leaving 17 bases between the germline ends. This CDR3 has 17 residues. The CDR3 is CASSLQYSGATNEKLFF. The CDR3 nucleotides read TGTGCCAGCAGCTTACAATACTCCGGGGCAACTAATGAAAAACTGTTTTTT.

V and J are TRBV7-2 and TRBJ1-2; D perhaps matches TRBD1 (6 bases). The V gene lost 5 bases and the J gene lost 8 bases, with 18 bases spanning the gap. The CDR3 runs 14 residues. From germline, CDR1 is SGHTA and CDR2 FQGNSA. CDR3 DNA: TGTGCCAGCAGCGGGGCACAGGGTACGCAGGGCTACACCTTC. This codes for CASSGAQGTQGYTF.

By share, this clonotype ranks as medium-sized. The chain is built from TRBV7-2 and TRBJ2-3, with D possibly matching TRBD2 (6 bases). CDR3 length: 14 amino acids. Trimming shortened V by 5 bases and J by 0 bases, and 9 bases separated the two germline ends. CDR1 and CDR2 (germline): SGHTA, FQGNSA. The CDR3 region is CASSGGGSTDTQYF. As DNA, the CDR3 is TGTGCCAGCAGCGGAGGAGGGAGCACAGATACGCAGTATTTT.

The genes are TRBV6-1 and TRBJ2-3, with TRBD2 identical over 10 bases. J lost 0 bases, V lost 5 bases, and 8 bases had no gene match. The CDR3 covers 17 residues. CDR1 and CDR2 (germline): MNHNS, SASEGT. The CDR3, as DNA: TGTGCCAGCAGTTCTAGCGGGGGCCAATCTAGCACAGATACGCAGTATTTT. Protein sequence: CASSSSGGQSSTDTQYF.

This clonotype appeared a few times. V and J are TRBV6-1 and TRBJ1-2; 9 bases are shared with TRBD1. Germline V gene data show CDR1 as MNHNS and CDR2 as SASEGT. The CDR3 consists of 14 residues. Losses at the gene ends were 2 bases for V and 9 bases for J; bases not matched to a gene: 7. The CDR3 region has the DNA TGTGCCAGCAGTGAAACAGGGGGCGAGGCAAGCTACACCTTC. It yields the protein CASSETGGEASYTF.

This clonotype was counted ten times or more. The rearrangement uses TRBV6-1 and TRBJ1-5, with D unresolved. Germline values: CDR1 MNHNS, CDR2 SASEGT. Trimming cost V 5 bases and J 4 bases, with 0 bases left between them. CDR3 length: 10 residues. CDR3: CASSNQPQHF. CDR3 nucleotide sequence: TGTGCCAGCAGTAATCAGCCCCAGCATTTT.